Listed here is a single T cell receptor (beta chain). Its antigen is currently unknown. This sample was included in a study of T cell responses to AZD1222 COVID-19 vaccine. Sequencing was performed with immunoSEQ multiplex PCR; in TCRdb, only in-frame clones are kept and a portion is missing. The table includes around 110,000 clones, roughly 85% detected once. Study-wide results and limits: The study sampled repertoires only after the peak T cell response. Only 5 or 6 people who got AZD1222 tested seropositive at baseline. Donors were mostly white British, more females; clonal diversity possibly underestimated. Breadth and depth of Spike-specific TCRs rose after two AZD1222 doses.

V was trimmed by 6 bases and J by 5 bases, leaving 10 bases between them. Germline lookup yields CDR1 SGHTA and CDR2 FQGNSA. There are 12 residues in the CDR3. The sequences come from peripheral blood, collected on day 0 of MenACWY control vaccination. The J gene is TRBJ2-5, the V gene TRBV7-2; D ambiguous. The source of this sequence is an adult in good health. CDR3 sequence: CASRLTSETQYF. The CDR3 bases are TGTGCCAGCAGGCTAACTTCGGAGACCCAGTACTTC.